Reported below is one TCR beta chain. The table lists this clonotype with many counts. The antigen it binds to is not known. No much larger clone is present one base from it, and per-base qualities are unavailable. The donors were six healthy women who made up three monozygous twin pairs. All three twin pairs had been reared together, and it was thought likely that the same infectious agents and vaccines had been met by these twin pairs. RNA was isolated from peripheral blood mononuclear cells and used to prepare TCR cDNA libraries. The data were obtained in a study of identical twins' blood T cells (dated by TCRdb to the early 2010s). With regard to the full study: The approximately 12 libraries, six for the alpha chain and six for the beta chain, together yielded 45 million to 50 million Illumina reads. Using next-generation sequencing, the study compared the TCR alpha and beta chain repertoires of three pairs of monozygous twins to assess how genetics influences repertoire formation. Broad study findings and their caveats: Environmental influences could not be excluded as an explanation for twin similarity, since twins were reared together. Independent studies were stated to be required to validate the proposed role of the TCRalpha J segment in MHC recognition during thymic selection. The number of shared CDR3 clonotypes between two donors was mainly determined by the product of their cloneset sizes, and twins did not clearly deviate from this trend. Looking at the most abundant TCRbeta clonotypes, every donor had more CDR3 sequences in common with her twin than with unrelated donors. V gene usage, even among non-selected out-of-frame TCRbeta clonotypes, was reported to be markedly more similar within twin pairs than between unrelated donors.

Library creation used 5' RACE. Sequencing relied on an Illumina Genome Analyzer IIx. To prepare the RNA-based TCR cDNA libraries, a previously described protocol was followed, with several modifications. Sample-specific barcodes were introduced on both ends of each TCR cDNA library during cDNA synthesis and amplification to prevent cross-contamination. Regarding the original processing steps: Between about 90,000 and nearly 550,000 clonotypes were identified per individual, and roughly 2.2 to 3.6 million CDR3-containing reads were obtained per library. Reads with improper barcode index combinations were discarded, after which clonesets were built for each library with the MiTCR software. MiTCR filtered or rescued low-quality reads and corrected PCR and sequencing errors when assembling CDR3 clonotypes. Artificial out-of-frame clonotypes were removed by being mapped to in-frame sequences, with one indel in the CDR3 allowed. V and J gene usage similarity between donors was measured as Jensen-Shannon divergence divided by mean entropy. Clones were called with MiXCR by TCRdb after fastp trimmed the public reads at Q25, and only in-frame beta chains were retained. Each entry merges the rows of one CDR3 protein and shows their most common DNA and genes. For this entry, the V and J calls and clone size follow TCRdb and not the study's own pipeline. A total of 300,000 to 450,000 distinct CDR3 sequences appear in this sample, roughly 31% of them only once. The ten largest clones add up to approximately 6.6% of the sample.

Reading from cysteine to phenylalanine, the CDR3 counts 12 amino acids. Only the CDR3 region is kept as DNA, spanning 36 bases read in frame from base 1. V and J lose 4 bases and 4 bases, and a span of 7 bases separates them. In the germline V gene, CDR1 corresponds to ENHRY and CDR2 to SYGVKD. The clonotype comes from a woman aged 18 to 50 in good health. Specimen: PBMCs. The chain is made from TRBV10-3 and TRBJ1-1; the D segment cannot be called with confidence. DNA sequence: TGTGCCATCAGTGCAGGAATCACTGAAGCTTTCTTT. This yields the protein CAISAGITEAFF.